This T cell receptor (beta chain) emerged from a study of T-cell reconstitution after alpha-beta-depleted transplantation in children. The TCRbeta library was prepared with unique molecular identifiers. MiXCR, applied by TCRdb to the PCR reads, yields one record per CDR3 protein. The sample carries nearly 550,000 distinct CDR3 sequences, 15% to 20% recorded once. Germline CDR1 reads SGHRS; CDR2 reads YFSETQ. The CDR3 runs 17 residues. V lost 2 bases, J lost 1 base, and 8 bases stayed unmatched. This receptor was obtained from a human donor who donated a stem cell graft to a child with acute lymphoblastic leukemia. The sample in question was PBMCs from the stem cell graft donor, obtained from the stem cell graft. This chain connects TRBV5-1 to TRBJ2-1; 8 bases are a match to TRBD2. The CDR3 DNA reads TGCGCCAGCAGCTTCACAACGGGAGGGCCGTCCTACAATGAGCAGTTCTTC. It specifies CASSFTTGGPSYNEQFF.